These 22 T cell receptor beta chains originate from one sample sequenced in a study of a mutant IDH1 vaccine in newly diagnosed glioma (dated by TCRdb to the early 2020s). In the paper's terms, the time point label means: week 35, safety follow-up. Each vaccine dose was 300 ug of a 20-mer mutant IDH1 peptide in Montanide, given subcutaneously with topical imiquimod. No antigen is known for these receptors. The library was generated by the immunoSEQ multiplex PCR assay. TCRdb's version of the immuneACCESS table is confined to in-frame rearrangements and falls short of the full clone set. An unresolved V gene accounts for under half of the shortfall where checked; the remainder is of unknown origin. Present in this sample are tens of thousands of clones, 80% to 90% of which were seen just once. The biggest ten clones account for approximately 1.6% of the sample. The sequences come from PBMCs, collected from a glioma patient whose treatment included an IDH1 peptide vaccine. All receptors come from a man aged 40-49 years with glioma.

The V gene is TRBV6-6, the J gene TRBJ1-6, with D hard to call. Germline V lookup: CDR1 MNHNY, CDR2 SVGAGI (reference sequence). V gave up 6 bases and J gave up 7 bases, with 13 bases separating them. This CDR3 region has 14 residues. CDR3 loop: CASSSGIPNSPLHF. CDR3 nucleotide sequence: TGTGCCAGCAGCTCCGGGATTCCCAATTCACCCCTCCACTTT.

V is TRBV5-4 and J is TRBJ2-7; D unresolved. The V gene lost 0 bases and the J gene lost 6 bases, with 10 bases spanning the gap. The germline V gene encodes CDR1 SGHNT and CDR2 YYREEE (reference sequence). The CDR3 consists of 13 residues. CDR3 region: CASSLGEPGEQYF. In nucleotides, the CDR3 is TGTGCCAGCAGCTTGGGGGAACCTGGCGAGCAGTACTTC.

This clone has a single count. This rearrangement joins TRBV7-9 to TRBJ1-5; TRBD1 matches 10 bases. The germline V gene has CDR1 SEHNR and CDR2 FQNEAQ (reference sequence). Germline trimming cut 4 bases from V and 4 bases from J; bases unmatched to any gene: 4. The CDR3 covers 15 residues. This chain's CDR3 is CASSSGTGVNQPQHF. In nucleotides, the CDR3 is TGTGCCAGCAGCTCCGGGACAGGGGTTAATCAGCCCCAGCATTTT.

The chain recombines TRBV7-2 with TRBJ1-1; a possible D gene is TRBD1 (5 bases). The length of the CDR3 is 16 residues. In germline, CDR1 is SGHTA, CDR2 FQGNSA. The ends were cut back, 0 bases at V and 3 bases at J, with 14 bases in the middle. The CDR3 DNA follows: TGTGCCAGCAGCTTAGCGTTAGAGGGGATGGACACTGAAGCTTTCTTT. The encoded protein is CASSLALEGMDTEAFF. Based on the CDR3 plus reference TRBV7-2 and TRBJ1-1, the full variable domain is GAGVSQSPSNKVTEKGKDVELRCDPISGHTALYWYRQSLGQGLEFLIYFQGNSAPDKSGLPSDRFSAERTGGSVSTLTIQRTQQEDSAVYLCASSLALEGMDTEAFFGQGTRLTVV.

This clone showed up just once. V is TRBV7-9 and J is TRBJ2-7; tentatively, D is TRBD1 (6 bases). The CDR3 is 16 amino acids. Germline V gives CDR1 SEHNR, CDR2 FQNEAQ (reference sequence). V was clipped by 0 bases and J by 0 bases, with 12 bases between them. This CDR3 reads CASSLAVGGSSYEQYV. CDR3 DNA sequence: TGTGCCAGCAGCTTAGCAGTAGGGGGAAGCTCCTACGAGCAGTACGTC.

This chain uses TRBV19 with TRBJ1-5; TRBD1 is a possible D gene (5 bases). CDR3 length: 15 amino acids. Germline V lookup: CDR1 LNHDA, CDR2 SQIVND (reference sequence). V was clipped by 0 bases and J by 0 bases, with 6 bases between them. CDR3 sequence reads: CASSIDRDSNQPQHF. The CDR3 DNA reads TGTGCCAGTAGTATAGACAGGGATAGCAATCAGCCCCAGCATTTT.

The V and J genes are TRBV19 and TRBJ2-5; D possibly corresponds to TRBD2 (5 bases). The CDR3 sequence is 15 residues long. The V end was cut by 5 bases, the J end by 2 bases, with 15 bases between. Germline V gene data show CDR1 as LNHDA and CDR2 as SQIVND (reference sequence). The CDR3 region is CASSPARGMQETQYF. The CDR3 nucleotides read TGTGCCAGTAGTCCGGCAAGAGGGATGCAAGAGACCCAGTACTTC.

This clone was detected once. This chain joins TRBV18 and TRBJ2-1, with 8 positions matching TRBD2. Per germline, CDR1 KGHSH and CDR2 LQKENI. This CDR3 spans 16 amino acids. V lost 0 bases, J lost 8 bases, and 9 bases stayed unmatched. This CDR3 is CASSPPDPGGTDEQFF. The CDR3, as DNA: TGTGCCAGCTCACCACCGGATCCGGGAGGGACCGATGAGCAGTTCTTC. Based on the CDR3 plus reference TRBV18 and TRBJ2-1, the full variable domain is NAGVMQNPRHLVRRRGQEARLRCSPMKGHSHVYWYRQLPEEGLKFMVYLQKENIIDESGMPKERFSAEFPKEGPSILRIQQVVRGDSAAYFCASSPPDPGGTDEQFFGPGTRLTVL.

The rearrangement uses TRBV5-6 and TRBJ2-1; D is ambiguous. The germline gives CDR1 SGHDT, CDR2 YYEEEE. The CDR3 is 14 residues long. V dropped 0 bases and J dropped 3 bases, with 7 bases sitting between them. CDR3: CASSLASVYNEQFF. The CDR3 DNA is TGTGCCAGCAGCTTGGCCTCGGTCTACAATGAGCAGTTCTTC.

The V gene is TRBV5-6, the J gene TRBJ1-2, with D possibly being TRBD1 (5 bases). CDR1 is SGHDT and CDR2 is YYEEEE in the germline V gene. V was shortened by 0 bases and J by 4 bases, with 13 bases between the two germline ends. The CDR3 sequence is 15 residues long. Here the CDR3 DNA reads TGTGCCAGCAGCTTGGGACTGACGGGGGGCTATGGCTACACCTTC. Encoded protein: CASSLGLTGGYGYTF.

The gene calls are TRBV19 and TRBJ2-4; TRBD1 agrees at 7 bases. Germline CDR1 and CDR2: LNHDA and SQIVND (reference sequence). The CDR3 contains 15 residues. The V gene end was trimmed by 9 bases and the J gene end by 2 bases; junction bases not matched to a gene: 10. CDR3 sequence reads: CASPPGGETKNIQYF. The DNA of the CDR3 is TGTGCCAGCCCACCAGGGGGAGAGACCAAAAACATTCAGTACTTC.

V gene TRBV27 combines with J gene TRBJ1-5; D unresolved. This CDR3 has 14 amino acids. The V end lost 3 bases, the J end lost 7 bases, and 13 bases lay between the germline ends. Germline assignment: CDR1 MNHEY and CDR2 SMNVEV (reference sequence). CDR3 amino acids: CASSFLGIGQPQHF. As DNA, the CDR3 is TGTGCCAGCAGTTTCTTAGGGATAGGCCAGCCCCAGCATTTT.

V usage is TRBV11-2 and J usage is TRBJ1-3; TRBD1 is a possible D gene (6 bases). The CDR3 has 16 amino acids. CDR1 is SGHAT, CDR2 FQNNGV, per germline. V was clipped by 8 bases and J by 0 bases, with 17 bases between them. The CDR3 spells CASRTWGRTSGNTIYF. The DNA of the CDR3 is TGTGCCAGCCGCACATGGGGGCGAACCTCTGGAAACACCATATATTTT.

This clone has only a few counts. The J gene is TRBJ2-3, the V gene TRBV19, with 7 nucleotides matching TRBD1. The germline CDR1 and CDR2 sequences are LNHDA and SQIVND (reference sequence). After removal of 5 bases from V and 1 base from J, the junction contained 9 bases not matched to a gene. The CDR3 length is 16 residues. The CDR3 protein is CASSVKGASGTDTQYF. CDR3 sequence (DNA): TGTGCCAGTAGTGTAAAGGGGGCTTCGGGCACAGATACGCAGTATTTT.

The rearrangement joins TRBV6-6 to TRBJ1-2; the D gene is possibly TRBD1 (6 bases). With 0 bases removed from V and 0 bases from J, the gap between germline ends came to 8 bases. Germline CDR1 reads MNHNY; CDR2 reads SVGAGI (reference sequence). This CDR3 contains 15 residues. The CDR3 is CASSYSRTANYGYTF. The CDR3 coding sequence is TGTGCCAGCAGTTACTCCAGGACAGCTAACTATGGCTACACCTTC.

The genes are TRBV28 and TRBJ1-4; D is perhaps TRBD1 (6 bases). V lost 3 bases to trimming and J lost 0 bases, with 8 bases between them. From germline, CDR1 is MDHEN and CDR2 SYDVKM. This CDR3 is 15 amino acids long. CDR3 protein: CASSLGAATNEKLFF. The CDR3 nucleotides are TGTGCCAGCAGTTTGGGGGCTGCAACTAATGAAAAACTGTTTTTT. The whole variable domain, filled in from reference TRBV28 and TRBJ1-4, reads DVKVTQSSRYLVKRTGEKVFLECVQDMDHENMFWYRQDPGLGLRLIYFSYDVKMKEKGDIPEGYSVSREKKERFSLILESASTNQTSMYLCASSLGAATNEKLFFGSGTQLSVL.

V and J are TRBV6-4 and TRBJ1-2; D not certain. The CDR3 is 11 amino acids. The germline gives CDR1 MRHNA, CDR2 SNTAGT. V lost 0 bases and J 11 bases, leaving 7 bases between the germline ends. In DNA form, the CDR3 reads TGTGCCAGCAGTGACTCTCGGGAGTACACCTTC. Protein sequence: CASSDSREYTF.

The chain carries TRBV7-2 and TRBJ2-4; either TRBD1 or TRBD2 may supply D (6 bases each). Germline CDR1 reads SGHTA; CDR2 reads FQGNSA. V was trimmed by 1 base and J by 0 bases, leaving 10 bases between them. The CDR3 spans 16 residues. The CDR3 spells CASSLEGGRAKNIQYF. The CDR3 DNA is TGTGCCAGCAGCTTAGAAGGGGGGCGAGCCAAAAACATTCAGTACTTC.

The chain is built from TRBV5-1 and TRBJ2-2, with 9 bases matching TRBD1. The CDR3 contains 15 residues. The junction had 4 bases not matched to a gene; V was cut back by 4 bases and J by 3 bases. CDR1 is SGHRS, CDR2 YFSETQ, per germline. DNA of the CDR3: TGCGCCAGCAGCCCTCGGACAGGGGACACCGGGGAGCTGTTTTTT. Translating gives CASSPRTGDTGELFF.

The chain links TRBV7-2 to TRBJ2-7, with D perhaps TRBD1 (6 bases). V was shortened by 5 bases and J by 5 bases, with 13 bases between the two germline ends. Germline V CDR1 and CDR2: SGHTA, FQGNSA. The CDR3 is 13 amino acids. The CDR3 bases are TGTGCCAGCAGCGTAACAGGGTTGGACGAGCAGTACGTC. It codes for CASSVTGLDEQYV.

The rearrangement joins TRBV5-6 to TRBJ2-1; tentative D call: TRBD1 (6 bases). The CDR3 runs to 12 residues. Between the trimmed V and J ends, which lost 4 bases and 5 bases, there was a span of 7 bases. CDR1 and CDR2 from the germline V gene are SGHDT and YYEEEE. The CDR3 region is CASSGGHNEQFF. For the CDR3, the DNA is TGTGCCAGCAGCGGGGGCCACAATGAGCAGTTCTTC.

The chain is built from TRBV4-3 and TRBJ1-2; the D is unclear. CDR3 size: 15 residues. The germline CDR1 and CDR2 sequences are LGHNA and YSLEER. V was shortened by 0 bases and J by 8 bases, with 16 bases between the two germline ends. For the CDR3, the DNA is TGCGCCAGCAGCCAAGATCTTGGAACTTCGACCGGCTACACCTTC. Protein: CASSQDLGTSTGYTF.